Listed below are T cell receptor beta chains from one sample, sequenced in a study of control samples from healthy donors and cancer patients. TCRdb's table, derived via immunoSEQ multiplex PCR, lists solely in-frame clones and lacks some. Here the sample spans about 130,000 clones, under 90% being singletons. The specimen was PBMCs. The origin of the receptors is a man in his forties or fifties with head and neck cancer. Both conserved end residues are part of each CDR3. D genes are given only for firm matches. Size is omitted from some rows. Given values are once, few, many or a class for expanded clones.

TRBV19	TRBJ1-5	few	TRBD1	TGTGCCAGTAGGCTAGGACAGGGAGGGCAGCCCCAGCATTTT	CASRLGQGGQPQHF
TRBV12-3/TRBV12-4	TRBJ1-1	NA	NA	TGTGCCAGCAGTTTTATGGAATCAACTGAAGCTTTCTTT	CASSFMESTEAFF
TRBV4-2	TRBJ2-7	NA	TRBD2	TGTGCCAGCAGCCACAACCTACTAGCGGGAGATTACGAGCAGTACTTC	CASSHNLLAGDYEQYF
TRBV3-1/TRBV3-2	TRBJ1-6	NA	NA	TGTGCCAGCAGCCAAGGTGACTCGTATAATTCACCCCTCCACTTT	CASSQGDSYNSPLHF
TRBV10-3	TRBJ1-1	NA	NA	TGTGCCACCCAGGAAAGGGGGGCGAACACTGAAGCTTTCTTT	CATQERGANTEAFF
TRBV10-3	TRBJ1-2	NA	NA	TGTGCCATCAGTGATGTCCTAAACTATGGCTACACCTTC	CAISDVLNYGYTF
TRBV23-1	TRBJ2-7	NA	TRBD1	TGCGCCAGCAGTCAATCCTCTGGACAGGGGGCCTACGAGCAGTACTTC	CASSQSSGQGAYEQYF
TRBV7-3	TRBJ2-1	NA	TRBD2	TGTGCCAGCAGCTTAGGTAGTAGCGGGGGGGCCACCTACAATGAGCAGTTCTTC	CASSLGSSGGATYNEQFF
TRBV27	TRBJ1-5	NA	NA	TGTGCCAGCAGTTTAGGGCGCAATCAGCCCCAGCATTTT	CASSLGRNQPQHF
TRBV7-9	TRBJ2-7	NA	NA	TGTGCCAGCAGCACCGGGGACGGGTACTACGAGCAGTACTTC	CASSTGDGYYEQYF
TRBV28	TRBJ2-7	once	TRBD2	TGTGCCAGCTCTTCCCCTAGCGGGAGTTATGACGAGCAGTACTTC	CASSSPSGSYDEQYF
TRBV18	TRBJ2-5	NA	NA	TGTGCCAGCTCAGCAGGCCCACAGGGCGTGGGAGAGACCCAGTACTTC	CASSAGPQGVGETQYF
TRBV28	TRBJ1-1	NA	NA	TGTGCCAGCAGTTCCTTCGGACTGGGGGTTACTGAAGCTTTCTTT	CASSSFGLGVTEAFF
TRBV3-1/TRBV3-2	TRBJ2-2	NA	NA	TGTGCCAGCAGCCCATCCTTAGAGGCCGACGGGGAGCTGTTTTTT	CASSPSLEADGELFF
TRBV3-1/TRBV3-2	TRBJ2-4	NA	NA	TGTGCCAGCAGCCGCGATCGGGTAGCTGGAAACATTCAGTACTTC	CASSRDRVAGNIQYF
TRBV18	TRBJ2-7	NA	NA	TGTGCCAGCTCACCACTTTTACAGGAATTTAACGAGCAGTACTTC	CASSPLLQEFNEQYF
TRBV2	TRBJ2-3	NA	NA	TGTGCCAGCAGTGAACAGGCAGGGTTGAAGCAGTATTTT	CASSEQAGLKQYF
TRBV2	TRBJ2-5	NA	TRBD2	TGTGCCAGCAGTAGCGGGAGACGGGAGACCCAGTACTTC	CASSSGRRETQYF
TRBV10-1	TRBJ2-3	NA	TRBD1	TGCGCCAGCAGTGAAGGGACAGGGATAGATACGCAGTATTTT	CASSEGTGIDTQYF
TRBV19	TRBJ1-2	NA	NA	TGTGCCAGTAGGCCCGTCCAGGGCTATGGCTACACCTTC	CASRPVQGYGYTF
TRBV3-1/TRBV3-2	TRBJ1-4	NA	NA	TGTGCCAGCAGCCAGAGGGGGGAGGGTGAAAAACTGTTTTTT	CASSQRGEGEKLFF
TRBV28	TRBJ2-5	NA	NA	TGTGCCAGCAGCATCGACAGCGCCCCGGAGACCCAGTACTTC	CASSIDSAPETQYF
TRBV6-5	TRBJ2-7	NA	TRBD1	TGTGCCAGCAGTTACTCTGAGGGGGCGAAGTACGAGCAGTACTTC	CASSYSEGAKYEQYF
TRBV25-1	TRBJ2-4	NA	NA	TGTGCCAGCAGTGTGCCCGGCCCGGGGAACATTCAGTACTTC	CASSVPGPGNIQYF
TRBV5-1	TRBJ2-7	NA	NA	TGCGCCAGCAGCTTGTACGGGGGGCGAATGAACTCAAACTACGGCGAGCAGTACTTC	CASSLYGGRMNSNYGEQYF
TRBV4-2	TRBJ2-7	NA	NA	TGTGCCAGCAGCCAGGCTCGGGGGGCTACCTACGAGCAGTACTTC	CASSQARGATYEQYF
TRBV27	TRBJ1-2	NA	NA	TGTGCCAGCAGTCCACAGGGATCCTATGGCTACACCTTC	CASSPQGSYGYTF
TRBV4-1	TRBJ2-1	NA	NA	TGCGCCAGCAGCCCTCGTAGCGAGAATGAGCAGTTCTTC	CASSPRSENEQFF
TRBV6-5	TRBJ1-6	NA	NA	TGTGCCAGCAGTCCGTTCAGCCAAAATTCACCCCTCCACTTT	CASSPFSQNSPLHF
TRBV3-1/TRBV3-2	TRBJ2-3	NA	NA	TGTGCCAGCAGCCAAGACCGGGGACTCTTACCGGGAGATACGCAGTATTTT	CASSQDRGLLPGDTQYF
TRBV6-5	TRBJ2-4	NA	NA	TGTGCCAGCAGGGGTGAAAACATTCAGTACTTC	CASRGENIQYF
TRBV4-2	TRBJ2-3	NA	TRBD2	TGTGCCAGCAGCGACCTAGCGGCTAGCACAGATACGCAGTATTTT	CASSDLAASTDTQYF
TRBV9	TRBJ2-3	NA	NA	TGTGCCAGCAGCGCCCGACTACCAGATACGCAGTATTTT	CASSARLPDTQYF
TRBV3-1/TRBV3-2	TRBJ2-2	NA	TRBD2	TGTGCCAGCAGCTTAACCGGGACTAGCGGGGGGGGAAACACCGGGGAGCTGTTTTTT	CASSLTGTSGGGNTGELFF
TRBV7-2	TRBJ1-2	NA	NA	TGTGCCAGCAGCCCGACGGCCGCATCTTATGGCTACACCTTC	CASSPTAASYGYTF
TRBV28	TRBJ2-7	NA	NA	TGTGCCAGCAGCTCTAGGGCCAACTACGAGCAGTACTTC	CASSSRANYEQYF
TRBV14	TRBJ1-6	NA	TRBD1	TGTGCCACCTCCGGACAGGGGGTTTCACCCCTCCACTTT	CATSGQGVSPLHF
TRBV6-6	TRBJ2-1	NA	NA	TGTGCCAGCAGTTCCTTGTACGACTCCTACAATGAGCAGTTCTTC	CASSSLYDSYNEQFF
TRBV11-1	TRBJ2-3	NA	TRBD1	TGTGCCAGCGGTGACAGGGGTTGGGATACGCAGTATTTT	CASGDRGWDTQYF
TRBV6-1	TRBJ1-6	NA	TRBD1	TGTGCCAGCAGTGATGGGACAGGAGGCAATTCACCCCTCCACTTT	CASSDGTGGNSPLHF
TRBV27	TRBJ2-7	once	NA	TGTGCCAGCGGAGCGGGTAGCTCCTACGAGCAGTACTTC	CASGAGSSYEQYF
TRBV6-1	TRBJ1-5	NA	NA	TGTGCCAGCAGTGAGCCCCTAAATCAGCCCCAGCATTTT	CASSEPLNQPQHF
TRBV7-9	TRBJ1-2	NA	TRBD1	TGTGCCAGCAGCTTAGATGCAGGGGGCCTATATGGCTACACCTTC	CASSLDAGGLYGYTF
TRBV14	TRBJ2-2	NA	NA	TGTGCCAGCAGCCAAGACAGAAACACCGGGGAGCTGTTTTTT	CASSQDRNTGELFF